This is a list of T cell receptor beta chains from one sample in a study of blood T cell repertoires in COVID-19. TCRdb's table, derived via immunoSEQ multiplex PCR, lists solely in-frame clones and lacks some. Here the sample spans around 260,000 clones, around 89% being singletons. Sequencing was carried out using peripheral blood. The receptor source for this set is a man aged 25 to 45 with acute or convalescent COVID-19. Each CDR3 is given with its conserved first and last residue. Each record gives: V gene, clone size, D gene, J gene, CDR3 protein, CDR3 DNA. A D gene is named only where the DNA matches it firmly. Size is stated for part of the rows, as once, few or many counts, or as a class when the clone is expanded.

TRBV2	-	-	TRBJ1-1	CASSDQDILAFF	TGTGCCAGCAGTGATCAGGACATCCTCGCTTTCTTT
TRBV2	-	TRBD2	TRBJ2-7	CASTSSGSNHEQYF	TGTGCCAGCACGTCTAGCGGGAGTAACCACGAGCAGTACTTC
TRBV5-1	once	TRBD2	TRBJ2-1	CASSLASGNNEQFF	TGCGCCAGCAGCTTGGCTAGCGGGAATAATGAGCAGTTCTTC
TRBV18	-	TRBD1	TRBJ2-7	CASSPPRRGQGYEQYF	TGTGCCAGCTCACCACCGAGAAGGGGGCAAGGCTACGAGCAGTACTTC
TRBV20-1	once	-	TRBJ1-2	CSASRGGSGYTF	TGCAGTGCTAGTCGTGGAGGGAGCGGCTACACCTTC
TRBV28	-	-	TRBJ1-4	CANPRQIDNEKLFF	TGTGCCAACCCTCGACAGATTGATAATGAAAAACTGTTTTTT
TRBV28	once	-	TRBJ2-5	CASSSGWETQYF	TGTGCCAGTAGCTCGGGTTGGGAGACCCAGTACTTC
TRBV5-1	-	TRBD1	TRBJ1-1	CASSFATGAGNTEAFF	TGCGCCAGCAGTTTTGCTACAGGGGCGGGGAACACTGAAGCTTTCTTT
TRBV28	-	TRBD1	TRBJ2-7	CASSLLQGVREQYF	TGTGCCAGCAGTTTACTACAGGGGGTCCGCGAGCAGTACTTC
TRBV6-5	few	-	TRBJ1-5	CASSYGWGGNQPQHF	TGTGCCAGCAGTTACGGTTGGGGAGGCAATCAGCCCCAGCATTTT
TRBV14	-	-	TRBJ1-1	CASSRIRENTEAFF	TGTGCCAGCAGCCGCATCCGGGAGAACACTGAAGCTTTCTTT
TRBV10-3	-	TRBD2	TRBJ2-1	CAISDSSGINEQFF	TGTGCCATCAGTGATTCTAGCGGGATAAATGAGCAGTTCTTC
TRBV9	-	TRBD2	TRBJ2-1	CASSAWASGRGEQFF	TGTGCCAGCAGCGCCTGGGCTAGCGGGAGAGGTGAGCAGTTCTTC
TRBV5-6	-	-	TRBJ2-3	CASTRTSGNTDTQYF	TGTGCCAGCACTCGGACGTCGGGGAACACAGATACGCAGTATTTT
TRBV28	-	-	TRBJ1-1	CASSLTGPPEAFF	TGTGCCAGCAGTTTAACGGGTCCCCCTGAAGCTTTCTTT
TRBV13	-	-	TRBJ1-2	CASSTETGYYGYTF	TGTGCCAGCAGCACAGAAACAGGGTACTATGGCTACACCTTC
TRBV6-1	few	TRBD1	TRBJ1-2	CASSEAGDRVNYGYTF	TGTGCCAGCAGTGAAGCGGGGGACAGGGTTAACTATGGCTACACCTTC
TRBV27	-	TRBD1	TRBJ1-5	CASSSRQGNQPQHF	TGTGCCAGCAGTTCCAGACAGGGGAATCAGCCCCAGCATTTT
TRBV20-1	-	-	TRBJ2-6	CSASPRATSGANVLTF	TGCAGTGCTAGTCCCAGGGCTACCTCTGGGGCCAACGTCCTGACTTTC
TRBV24-1	-	-	TRBJ1-4	CATSESGQGENEKLFF	TGTGCCACCAGTGAGTCGGGACAAGGGGAGAATGAAAAACTGTTTTTT
TRBV4-1	-	TRBD2	TRBJ2-2	CARSQLRSLRTSGSGGELFF	TGCGCCCGCAGCCAGCTCCGGTCTTTGAGGACTAGCGGGAGTGGAGGGGAGCTGTTTTTT
TRBV7-7	-	TRBD2	TRBJ2-5	CASASVAGGYETQYF	TGTGCTAGCGCGTCCGTTGCGGGAGGATATGAGACCCAGTACTTC
TRBV6-5	-	-	TRBJ1-2	CASRSDRPNYGYTF	TGTGCCAGCAGGAGCGACAGACCTAACTATGGCTACACCTTC
TRBV19	few	-	TRBJ2-1	CASSIFLADEQFF	TGTGCCAGTAGTATCTTCCTAGCCGATGAGCAGTTCTTC
TRBV9	-	TRBD2	TRBJ2-3	CASSRASGDPRTDTQYF	TGTGCCAGCTCTAGGGCTAGCGGGGACCCTCGCACAGATACGCAGTATTTT
TRBV18	-	-	TRBJ2-7	CASSPSSYEQYF	TGTGCCAGCTCACCCAGCTCCTACGAGCAGTACTTC
TRBV7-9	-	-	TRBJ2-5	CASSPPSGRRETQYF	TGTGCCAGCAGCCCTCCGTCGGGTAGGAGGGAGACCCAGTACTTC
TRBV28	-	-	TRBJ1-4	CASSSLRDEKLFF	TGTGCCAGCAGTTCTCTCCGGGATGAAAAACTGTTTTTT
TRBV6-5	-	TRBD1	TRBJ1-5	CASSLDRGNQPQHF	TGTGCCAGCAGCCTTGACAGGGGAAATCAGCCCCAGCATTTT
TRBV6-5	-	TRBD1	TRBJ2-7	CASRGQVPYEQYF	TGTGCCAGCAGAGGACAGGTCCCCTACGAGCAGTACTTC
TRBV29-1	-	-	TRBJ2-1	CSVTLAGNEQFF	TGCAGCGTTACCCTTGCGGGCAATGAGCAGTTCTTC
TRBV19	-	-	TRBJ1-5	CASRLQGGNQPQHF	TGTGCCAGTAGGCTTCAGGGTGGCAATCAGCCCCAGCATTTT
TRBV3-1/TRBV3-2	once	TRBD1	TRBJ1-2	CASSQPGQGAYGYTF	TGTGCCAGCAGCCAACCGGGACAGGGGGCCTATGGCTACACCTTC
TRBV9	-	-	TRBJ2-6	CASSVLAGANVLTF	TGTGCCAGCAGCGTCTTAGCCGGGGCCAACGTCCTGACTTTC
TRBV3-1/TRBV3-2	-	-	TRBJ2-7	CASSPRTGYVEQYF	TGTGCCAGCAGCCCACGGACTGGCTACGTCGAGCAGTACTTC
TRBV24-1	-	-	TRBJ1-4	CATRVSGEKLFF	TGTGCCACCAGAGTAAGCGGTGAAAAACTGTTTTTT
TRBV29-1	-	-	TRBJ2-1	CSVEDQQHNEQFF	TGCAGCGTTGAAGATCAACAGCACAATGAGCAGTTCTTC
TRBV6-5	-	-	TRBJ1-4	CASRAAGGLFF	TGTGCCAGCCGAGCCGCCGGAGGACTGTTTTTT
TRBV19	-	-	TRBJ2-4	CASSTRQSLAKNIQYF	TGTGCCAGTAGTACCCGACAGTCCCTGGCCAAAAACATTCAGTACTTC
TRBV7-3	-	TRBD2	TRBJ2-1	CASSPRLAGMYEQFF	TGTGCCAGCAGCCCCCGGCTAGCGGGAATGTATGAGCAGTTCTTC
TRBV12-3/TRBV12-4	-	-	TRBJ1-4	CASKGNGNEKLFF	TGTGCCAGCAAGGGGAATGGTAATGAAAAACTGTTTTTT
TRBV4-2	-	TRBD1	TRBJ2-1	CASSQDMTGSSYNEQFF	TGTGCCAGCAGCCAAGATATGACAGGGAGCTCCTACAATGAGCAGTTCTTC
TRBV18	-	TRBD2	TRBJ2-7	CASSPRAIAGGPGEQYF	TGTGCCAGCTCACCACGGGCAATAGCGGGAGGGCCGGGCGAGCAGTACTTC
TRBV11-2	-	-	TRBJ2-1	CASSPLGTRGNEQFF	TGTGCCAGCAGCCCGCTAGGGACGAGGGGGAATGAGCAGTTCTTC
TRBV19	-	TRBD1	TRBJ1-5	CASDLSGGGQPQHF	TGTGCCAGTGACTTGTCAGGGGGCGGGCAGCCCCAGCATTTT
TRBV28	-	TRBD1	TRBJ1-5	CASSLGGTASNQPQHF	TGTGCCAGCAGTTTAGGCGGGACAGCAAGCAATCAGCCCCAGCATTTT
TRBV10-2	-	-	TRBJ1-1	CASTPEWGPYNEAFF	TGCGCCAGCACTCCTGAATGGGGGCCCTACAATGAAGCTTTCTTT
TRBV19	once	-	TRBJ2-3	CASAAVADTQYF	TGTGCCAGTGCTGCGGTGGCAGATACGCAGTATTTT
TRBV28	once	TRBD2	TRBJ2-7	CASSPPVLAGGPGEQYF	TGTGCCAGCAGCCCCCCTGTACTAGCGGGAGGGCCCGGCGAGCAGTACTTC
TRBV6-2/TRBV6-3	-	TRBD1	TRBJ1-2	CASSYEGANYGYTF	TGTGCCAGCAGTTATGAGGGGGCGAACTATGGCTACACCTTC
TRBV5-8	-	TRBD1	TRBJ1-2	CASSLAKGAYGYTF	TGTGCCAGCAGCTTAGCTAAGGGGGCATACGGCTACACCTTC
TRBV18	-	-	TRBJ2-3	CASSPPTARADTQYF	TGTGCCAGCTCACCACCGACCGCCCGGGCAGATACGCAGTATTTT
TRBV4-1	-	TRBD2	TRBJ2-7	CASSQGSAGSYYEQYF	TGCGCCAGCAGCCAAGGTTCAGCGGGGTCTTACTACGAGCAGTACTTC
TRBV4-1	-	TRBD1	TRBJ1-6	CASSQGGGLWGSYNSPLHF	TGCGCCAGCAGCCAAGGAGGGGGCCTCTGGGGATCCTATAATTCACCCCTCCACTTT
TRBV5-1	-	-	TRBJ1-1	CASSLDTGRGTEAFF	TGCGCCAGCAGCTTGGATACAGGCCGTGGCACTGAAGCTTTCTTT
TRBV30	-	-	TRBJ1-6	CAWSLPGHWNSPLHF	TGTGCCTGGAGTCTCCCGGGACATTGGAATTCACCCCTCCACTTT
TRBV28	-	TRBD1	TRBJ1-5	CASSLQDRLNQPQHF	TGTGCCAGCAGTTTACAGGACAGGTTAAATCAGCCCCAGCATTTT
TRBV6-4	-	TRBD2	TRBJ2-3	CASSRGGSTDTQYF	TGTGCCAGCTCCCGGGGGGGCAGCACAGATACGCAGTATTTT